A single sample gave rise to the 4 T cell receptor beta chains below, sequenced in a study of shared clonotypes between healthy human individuals. Method: immunoSEQ multiplex PCR; TCRdb's copy keeps in-frame clones and lacks some. The table records 1.4 million to 1.5 million clones, roughly 96% of them present only once. Sequencing was carried out using naive CD4+ T cells sorted from blood. Subset described: CD45RA+ positively selected. All receptors come from a man aged 25 to 45 in good health.

The chain is built from TRBV4-1 and TRBJ1-4, with D unresolved. The CDR3 is 17 residues long. Germline V CDR1 and CDR2: MGHRA, YSYEKL. V lost 4 bases and J lost 7, with 22 bases in between. CDR3 in DNA: TGCGCCAGCAGCCCCAACCCTGGGGTAGCCACGGTTGAAAAACTGTTTTTT. As protein: CASSPNPGVATVEKLFF.

The rearrangement links TRBV20-1 to TRBJ2-1; TRBD2 agrees at 7 bases. The CDR3 contains 11 residues. The junction had 11 bases not matched to a gene; V was cut back by 5 bases and J by 16 bases. Germline CDR1 DFQATT, CDR2 SNEGSKA (reference sequence). The DNA of the CDR3 is TGCAGTGCTCGGTCGGGGGAGGGCCCCTTCTTC. Its translation is CSARSGEGPFF.

This sequence joins TRBV28 and TRBJ2-5; tentative D call: TRBD2 (5 bases). This CDR3 has 14 amino acids. Germline CDR1 reads MDHEN; CDR2 reads SYDVKM. V was pared by 6 bases and J by 7 bases, with 18 bases between. The CDR3 reads CASRRTGKRRTQYF. For the CDR3, the DNA is TGTGCCAGCAGACGTACGGGGAAGAGGCGGACCCAGTACTTC.

The V call is TRBV7-2, the J call TRBJ2-5, with D perhaps matching TRBD1 (6 bases). V was clipped by 5 bases and J by 3 bases, with 22 bases between them. The CDR3 covers 17 residues. Germline-derived CDR1 and CDR2 are SGHTA and FQGNSA. CDR3 nucleotide sequence: TGTGCCAGCAGCCCAAATCCGCTGGACAGAATTAAAGAGACCCAGTACTTC. Amino acids: CASSPNPLDRIKETQYF. The full variable domain, its missing parts supplied by reference TRBV7-2 and TRBJ2-5, is GAGVSQSPSNKVTEKGKDVELRCDPISGHTALYWYRQSLGQGLEFLIYFQGNSAPDKSGLPSDRFSAERTGGSVSTLTIQRTQQEDSAVYLCASSPNPLDRIKETQYFGPGTRLLVL.